Shown below are 5 T cell receptor beta chains from a single sample sequenced in a study of CD8+CD57+ T cells in acquired aplastic anemia. CDR3 and TCR beta VDJ profiling relied on a genomic DNA template. TCRdb reprocessed the reads with MiXCR, giving one entry per CDR3 protein. The table lists about 190,000 distinct CDR3 sequences, just under 50% of them singletons. Those patients picked for sequencing had displayed CD8+CD57+ cell expansion on flow cytometry. Sequencing input: sorted CD4+, CD8+, or CD8+CD57+ T cells (not recorded which) from PBMCs. These receptors were collected from a human donor with aplastic anemia.

This clonotype was observed many times. The V and J genes are TRBV12-3 or TRBV12-4 and TRBJ2-1, with 8 bases lining up with TRBD1. The length of the CDR3 is 14 residues. V shed 5 bases and J 14 bases; nucleotides not matched to a gene: 14. DNA of the CDR3: TGTGCCAGCAGTAAAACAGGGGGAATATCCCGAGAGTTCTTC. Translation: CASSKTGGISREFF.

This clonotype was counted at least ten times. V and J are TRBV19 and TRBJ1-3; D not certain. V shed 4 bases and J shed 0 bases, with 13 bases lying between them. The CDR3 is 16 residues long. CDR1 is LNHDA and CDR2 is SQIVND in the germline V gene (reference sequence). CDR3 amino acids: CASSTHLGRSGNTIYF. DNA for the CDR3: TGTGCCAGTAGTACCCACCTCGGCCGCTCTGGAAACACCATATATTTT.

The chain has TRBV2 and TRBJ1-2, with a possible D match to TRBD1 (5 bases). Germline loops: CDR1 SNHLY, CDR2 FYNNEI. Trimming removed 4 bases at V and 5 bases at J, with 11 bases between. This CDR3 is 13 amino acids long. CDR3 region: CASSVFSGYGYTF. The CDR3 DNA follows: TGTGCCAGCAGTGTCTTCTCAGGGTATGGCTACACCTTC.

The chain has TRBV20-1 and TRBJ1-4; maybe TRBD1 (5 bases). Trimming took 1 base from V and 8 from J, leaving 14 bases between them. CDR1 DFQATT and CDR2 SNEGSKA come from the germline V gene (reference sequence). This CDR3 has 14 residues. The chain's CDR3 is CSARARGGNEKLFF. CDR3 nucleotides: TGCAGTGCTAGAGCCCGTGGGGGAAACGAAAAACTGTTTTTT.

The chain recombines TRBV2 with TRBJ2-6; D call uncertain. With 5 bases removed from V and 0 bases from J, the gap between germline ends came to 8 bases. The germline V gene encodes CDR1 SNHLY and CDR2 FYNNEI. The CDR3 covers 15 residues. The CDR3, as DNA: TGTGCCAGCAGTAAACAGTACTCTGGGGCCAACGTCCTGACTTTC. As protein: CASSKQYSGANVLTF.